Listed below are T cell receptor beta chains from one sample, sequenced in a study of T cells after yellow fever vaccination. One entry per CDR3 protein, called by TCRdb with MiXCR from the 5' RACE reads. The data contain about 340,000 distinct CDR3 sequences, 12% of them seen just once; the ten biggest clones take up 2.5% to 4%. The starting material was CD4+ T cells sorted from PBMCs, obtained 15 days after the yellow fever booster vaccination. The receptors were gathered from a man aged 18 to 30 who received the YFV17D yellow fever vaccine. The CDR3 runs from the conserved cysteine through the conserved F or W. Fields, in order: D gene, V gene, J gene, clone size, CDR3 protein, CDR3 DNA. D genes are given only for firm matches. Size tells how often a clone was seen (once, few, many) or the class of an expanded clone, and some rows leave it out.

TRBD2	TRBV20-1	TRBJ2-7	many	CSGGLGGEQYF	TGCAGTGGTGGACTAGGCGGGGAGCAGTACTTC
TRBD2	TRBV7-9	TRBJ2-2	many	CASSLTSGNTGELFF	TGTGCCAGCAGCTTGACTAGCGGAAACACCGGGGAGCTGTTTTTT
.	TRBV4-1	TRBJ2-5	few	CASSQIETNAETQYF	TGCGCCAGCAGCCAGATCGAGACGAACGCGGAGACCCAGTACTTC
.	TRBV7-2	TRBJ1-6	.	CASSLAVVGNSPLHF	TGTGCCAGCAGCTTAGCGGTCGTTGGGAATTCACCCCTCCACTTT
.	TRBV10-3	TRBJ2-3	few	CAISRDSGTTTDTQYF	TGTGCCATCAGTCGGGACTCCGGGACAACCACAGATACGCAGTATTTT
.	TRBV7-9	TRBJ1-1	.	CASSLVEGAEAFF	TGTGCCAGCAGCTTAGTGGAAGGTGCTGAAGCTTTCTTT
.	TRBV28	TRBJ1-2	.	CASRGGPGHSNYGYTF	TGTGCCAGCAGGGGGGGTCCGGGACACTCAAACTATGGCTACACCTTC
.	TRBV10-3	TRBJ2-3	.	CAISEGLAGVTDTQYF	TGTGCCATCAGTGAGGGGTTGGCGGGCGTCACAGATACGCAGTATTTT
TRBD2	TRBV5-1	TRBJ2-3	few	CASSLGLAGGPDTQYF	TGCGCCAGCAGCTTGGGGCTAGCGGGGGGCCCGGATACGCAGTATTTT
.	TRBV27	TRBJ1-5	.	CASSLRTGQPQHF	TGTGCCAGCAGTTTACGGACCGGTCAGCCCCAGCATTTT
.	TRBV24-1	TRBJ2-6	few	CATSDPRVPGANVLTF	TGTGCCACCAGTGACCCTCGAGTTCCCGGGGCCAACGTCCTGACTTTC
.	TRBV7-2	TRBJ1-5	.	CASSRTVDNQPQHF	TGTGCCAGCAGCCGGACGGTTGACAATCAGCCCCAGCATTTT
.	TRBV19	TRBJ1-2	few	CASSILGYTF	TGTGCCAGTAGTATTCTAGGCTACACCTTC
.	TRBV7-2	TRBJ2-7	.	CASSLGGVYEQYF	TGTGCCAGCAGCTTAGGGGGCGTCTACGAGCAGTACTTC
TRBD1	TRBV20-1	TRBJ1-1	few	CSARDPRQGRVTEAFF	TGCAGTGCTAGAGATCCCCGACAGGGGAGAGTCACTGAAGCTTTCTTT
.	TRBV4-3	TRBJ1-6	.	CASSQVMGANSPLHF	TGCGCCAGCAGCCAAGTGATGGGGGCAAATTCACCCCTCCACTTT
TRBD1	TRBV20-1	TRBJ1-2	.	CSARQTGGWYGYTF	TGCAGTGCTAGACAAACAGGGGGCTGGTATGGCTACACCTTC
TRBD2	TRBV6-2/TRBV6-3	TRBJ2-1	.	CASSSLAGPSSYNEQFF	TGTGCCAGCAGTTCTCTAGCGGGGCCGAGCTCCTACAATGAGCAGTTCTTC
.	TRBV2	TRBJ2-7	few	CASSVTGYEQYF	TGTGCCAGCAGTGTCACGGGGTACGAGCAGTACTTC
.	TRBV3-1	TRBJ2-7	.	CASQITLSSYEQYF	TGTGCCAGCCAGATCACCTTAAGCTCCTACGAGCAGTACTTC
.	TRBV20-1	TRBJ1-3	.	CSAMTQLSGNTIYF	TGCAGTGCTATGACACAGCTCTCTGGAAACACCATATATTTT
TRBD2	TRBV7-3	TRBJ2-2	.	CASSPQGSGGPRELFF	TGTGCCAGCAGCCCCCAGGGTAGCGGGGGGCCCAGGGAGCTGTTTTTT
.	TRBV6-5	TRBJ1-5	.	CASSNQGNQPQHF	TGTGCCAGCAGCAACCAGGGAAATCAGCCCCAGCATTTT
.	TRBV5-1	TRBJ2-5	few	CASSPQGGLQETQYF	TGCGCCAGCAGCCCACAGGGGGGGCTTCAAGAGACCCAGTACTTC